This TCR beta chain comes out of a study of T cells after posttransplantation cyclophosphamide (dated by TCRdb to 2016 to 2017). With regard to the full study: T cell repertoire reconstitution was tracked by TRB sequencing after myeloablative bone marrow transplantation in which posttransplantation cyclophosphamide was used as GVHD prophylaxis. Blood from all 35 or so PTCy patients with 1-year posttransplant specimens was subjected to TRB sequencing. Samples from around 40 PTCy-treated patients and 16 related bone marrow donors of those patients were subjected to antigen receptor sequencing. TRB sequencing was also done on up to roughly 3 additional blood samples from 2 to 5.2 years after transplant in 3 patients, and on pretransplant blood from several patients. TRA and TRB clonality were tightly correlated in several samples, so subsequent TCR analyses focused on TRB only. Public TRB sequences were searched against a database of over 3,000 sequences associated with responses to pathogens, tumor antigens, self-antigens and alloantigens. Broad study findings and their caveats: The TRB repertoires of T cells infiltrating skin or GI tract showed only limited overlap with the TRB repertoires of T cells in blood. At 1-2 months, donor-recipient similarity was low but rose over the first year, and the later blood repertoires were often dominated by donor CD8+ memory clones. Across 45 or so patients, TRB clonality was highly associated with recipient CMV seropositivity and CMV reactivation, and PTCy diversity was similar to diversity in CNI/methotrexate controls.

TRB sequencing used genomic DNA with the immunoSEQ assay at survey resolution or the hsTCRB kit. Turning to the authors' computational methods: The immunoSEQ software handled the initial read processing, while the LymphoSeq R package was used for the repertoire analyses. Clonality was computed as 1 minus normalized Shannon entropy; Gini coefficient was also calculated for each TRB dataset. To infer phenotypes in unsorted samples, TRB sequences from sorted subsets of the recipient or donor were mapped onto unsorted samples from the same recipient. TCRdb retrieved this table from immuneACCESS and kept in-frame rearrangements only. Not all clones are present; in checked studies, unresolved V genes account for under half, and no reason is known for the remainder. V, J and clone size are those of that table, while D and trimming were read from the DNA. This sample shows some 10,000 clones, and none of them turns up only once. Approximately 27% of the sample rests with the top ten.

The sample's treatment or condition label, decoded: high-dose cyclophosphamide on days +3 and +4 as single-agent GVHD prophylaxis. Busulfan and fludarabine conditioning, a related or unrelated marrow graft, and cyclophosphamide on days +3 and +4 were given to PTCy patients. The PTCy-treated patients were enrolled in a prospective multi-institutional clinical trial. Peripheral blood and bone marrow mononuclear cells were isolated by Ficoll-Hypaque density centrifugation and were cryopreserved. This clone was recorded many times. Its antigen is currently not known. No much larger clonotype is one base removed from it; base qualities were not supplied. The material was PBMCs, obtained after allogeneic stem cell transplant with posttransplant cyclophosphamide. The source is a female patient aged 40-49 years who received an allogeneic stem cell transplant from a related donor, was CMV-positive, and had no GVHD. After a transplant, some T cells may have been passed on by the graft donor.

The CDR3 region: CASSLGDREHSNQPQHF. The nucleotide sequence is given as TGTGCCAGCAGTTTGGGGGACAGGGAACATAGCAATCAGCCCCAGCATTTT. The sequence joins TRBV12-3 or TRBV12-4 to TRBJ1-5; 9 of the junction bases match TRBD1. Its CDR3 holds 17 amino acids, cysteine through phenylalanine. Just CDR3 DNA is preserved here, 51 bases in frame from base 1. V lost 3 bases and J lost 0 bases, and the count of bases not matched to a germline gene is 6.